The 23 T cell receptor beta chains listed next were all sequenced from one sample in a study of lymphopenia after photon versus proton radiotherapy. Sequencing was performed with immunoSEQ multiplex PCR; in TCRdb, only in-frame clones are kept and a portion is missing. Of approximately 150,000 clones listed, about 88% are singletons. The sample in question was peripheral blood, obtained from a patient treated with photon-based radiotherapy. All receptors derive from a man aged 45-65 years with gastric cancer.

As to this clone: Other DNA sequences of this sample code for an identical CDR3. This chain links TRBV5-6 with TRBJ1-1; maybe TRBD1 (5 bases). Per the germline V gene, CDR1 is SGHDT and CDR2 is YYEEEE. There are 14 residues in the CDR3. V lost 0 bases and J 3 bases, leaving 9 bases between the germline ends. In DNA, the CDR3 is TGTGCCAGCAGCTTGGGTCCGGGGGACACTGAAGCTTTCTTT. It encodes CASSLGPGDTEAFF.

V is TRBV18 and J is TRBJ2-1; 8 nucleotides agree with TRBD2. V trimming: 4 bases; J trimming: 8 bases; junction bases outside the gene matches: 7. Per the germline V gene, CDR1 is KGHSH and CDR2 is LQKENI. CDR3 length equals 14 residues. The CDR3, as DNA: TGTGCCAGCTCACTCTGGACTAGCAATCATGAGCAGTTCTTC. Translation: CASSLWTSNHEQFF.

The chain employs TRBV4-2 and TRBJ1-2; 8 bases agree with TRBD1. Germline V gene data show CDR1 as LGHNA and CDR2 as YNFKEQ. Trimming cost V 4 bases and J 7 bases; bases outside gene matches: 2. CDR3 size: 12 residues. The CDR3: CASSRTGLGYTF. The CDR3, as DNA: TGTGCCAGCAGCCGGACAGGGCTTGGCTACACCTTC.

J is TRBJ2-1 and V is TRBV9, with 7 bases that match TRBD2. CDR1 and CDR2 from the germline V gene are SGDLS and YYNGEE. The CDR3 loop spans 16 amino acids. Trimming cost V 4 bases and J 1 base; bases outside gene matches: 8. The CDR3 DNA is TGTGCCAGCAGCTTGAGAGCGGGACGTTCCTACAATGAGCAGTTCTTC. Its protein product is CASSLRAGRSYNEQFF.

This chain uses TRBV5-1 with TRBJ1-4; 7 positions match TRBD1. V lost 4 bases, J lost 7 bases, and 7 bases stayed unmatched. Per germline, CDR1 SGHRS and CDR2 YFSETQ. This CDR3 is built from 14 residues. The chain's CDR3 is CASSPKGQSEKLFF. The CDR3 nucleotides are TGCGCCAGCAGCCCAAAGGGACAGAGTGAAAAACTGTTTTTT. Drawing the rest from reference TRBV5-1 and TRBJ1-4, the complete variable domain is KAGVTQTPRYLIKTRGQQVTLSCSPISGHRSVSWYQQTPGQGLQFLFEYFSETQRNKGNFPGRFSGRQFSNSRSEMNVSTLELGDSALYLCASSPKGQSEKLFFGSGTQLSVL.

The DNA for the CDR3 is TGCGCCAGCAGCTACTCCGGGACAGGGTACGAAAAACTGTTTTTT. Its protein is CASSYSGTGYEKLFF. The chain links TRBV5-1 to TRBJ1-4, with 9 bases matching TRBD1. This CDR3 has 15 amino acids. V dropped 3 bases and J dropped 8; count of bases not matched to a gene: 8. Germline assignment: CDR1 SGHRS and CDR2 YFSETQ.

This chain uses TRBV7-2 with TRBJ2-3, with TRBD2 matching 8 bases. This CDR3 has 17 residues. Germline V gene sequence: CDR1 SGHTA, CDR2 FQGNSA. V trimming: 5 bases; J trimming: 0 bases; junction bases outside the gene matches: 10. DNA of the CDR3: TGTGCCAGCAGCCCTGGGACTAGTAGGTCTAGCACAGATACGCAGTATTTT. As protein: CASSPGTSRSSTDTQYF. The variable domain in full, with the rest retrieved from reference TRBV7-2 and TRBJ2-3, is GAGVSQSPSNKVTEKGKDVELRCDPISGHTALYWYRQSLGQGLEFLIYFQGNSAPDKSGLPSDRFSAERTGGSVSTLTIQRTQQEDSAVYLCASSPGTSRSSTDTQYFGPGTRLTVL.

The sample holds one count of this clone. The gene calls are TRBV19 and TRBJ1-2; D gene ambiguous. The V and J ends lost 7 bases and 0 bases respectively, with 15 bases between them. The CDR3 consists of 15 residues. Germline V gene sequence: CDR1 LNHDA, CDR2 SQIVND (reference sequence). CDR3 amino acids: CASNPSLGTNYGYTF. CDR3 coding DNA: TGTGCCAGTAATCCGTCGCTTGGCACTAACTATGGCTACACCTTC.

This chain connects TRBV7-9 to TRBJ1-2, with 8 bases that match TRBD1. The germline gives CDR1 SEHNR, CDR2 FQNEAQ (reference sequence). The junction had 10 bases not matched to a gene; V was cut back by 3 bases and J by 4 bases. This CDR3 region has 16 residues. The CDR3 loop reads CASSLQAEGTGYGYTF. Here the CDR3 DNA reads TGTGCCAGCAGCTTGCAGGCCGAAGGGACAGGCTATGGCTACACCTTC.

V is TRBV7-2 and J is TRBJ1-5, with 7 bases matching TRBD1. Germline V gene lookup returns CDR1 SGHTA and CDR2 FQGNSA. J gave up 2 bases and V 1 base, and 14 bases lay outside the gene matches. The length of the CDR3 is 19 residues. The CDR3 protein is CASSLEDRWTLTRNQPQHF. DNA of the CDR3: TGTGCCAGCAGCTTAGAGGACAGGTGGACCCTGACCCGCAATCAGCCCCAGCATTTT.

The V call is TRBV2, the J call TRBJ2-7; TRBD2 matches 12 bases. The CDR3 covers 18 residues. The V gene end was trimmed by 0 bases and the J gene end by 0 bases; junction bases not matched to a gene: 6. CDR1 and CDR2 (germline): SNHLY, FYNNEI. This chain's CDR3 is CASSEAGLAGHSSYEQYF. The DNA of the CDR3 is TGTGCCAGCAGTGAAGCGGGACTAGCGGGTCATAGCTCCTACGAGCAGTACTTC.

The chain combines TRBV4-1 with TRBJ1-2, with D unclear. The CDR3 spans 16 residues. Germline V gene sequence: CDR1 MGHRA, CDR2 YSYEKL. V was clipped by 0 bases and J by 1 base, with 12 bases between them. CDR3 in amino acids: CASSQDSRGVNYGYTF. Written as DNA, the CDR3 is TGCGCCAGCAGCCAAGATAGCCGGGGAGTTAACTATGGCTACACCTTC.

This clone has just one count. V usage is TRBV5-1 and J usage is TRBJ2-1; TRBD1 matches at 7 bases. This CDR3 comprises 14 residues. In germline, CDR1 is SGHRS, CDR2 YFSETQ. The V gene end was trimmed by 4 bases and the J gene end by 3 bases; junction bases not matched to a gene: 4. Written as DNA, the CDR3 is TGCGCCAGCAGCGAGGGACAGTTCTACAATGAGCAGTTCTTC. It codes for CASSEGQFYNEQFF.

This chain joins TRBV11-2 and TRBJ2-3; D may be TRBD1 (5 bases). This CDR3 has 15 residues. Trimming removed 0 bases at V and 0 bases at J, with 7 bases between. The V gene's germline CDR1 is SGHAT and CDR2 FQNNGV. The CDR3 region has the DNA TGTGCCAGCAGCTTAGAGCAGGGCAGCACAGATACGCAGTATTTT. Its protein product is CASSLEQGSTDTQYF. The complete variable domain, with remaining parts taken from reference TRBV11-2 and TRBJ2-3, reads EAGVAQSPRYKIIEKRQSVAFWCNPISGHATLYWYQQILGQGPKLLIQFQNNGVVDDSQLPKDRFSAERLKGVDSTLKIQPAKLEDSAVYLCASSLEQGSTDTQYFGPGTRLTVL.

This clone was recorded once. This chain uses TRBV30 with TRBJ1-4; D ambiguous. From germline, CDR1 is GTSNPN and CDR2 SVGIG (reference sequence). The CDR3 consists of 13 residues. V was pared by 0 bases and J by 7 bases, with 9 bases between. As DNA, the CDR3 is TGTGCCTGGAGTGTATCGGGATCTGAAAAACTGTTTTTT. Translating it yields CAWSVSGSEKLFF. The complete variable domain, with remaining parts taken from reference TRBV30 and TRBJ1-4, reads SQTIHQWPATLVQPVGSPLSLECTVEGTSNPNLYWYRQAAGRGLQLLFYSVGIGQISSEVPQNLSASRPQDRQFILSSKKLLLSDSGFYLCAWSVSGSEKLFFGSGTQLSVL.

The V and J genes are TRBV6-1 and TRBJ2-5, with D possibly called TRBD1 or TRBD2 (5 bases each). The V and J ends lost 4 bases and 2 bases respectively, with 11 bases between them. In germline, CDR1 is MNHNS, CDR2 SASEGT. This CDR3 comprises 14 residues. The chain's CDR3 is CASSVGPKQETQYF. The CDR3 DNA is TGTGCCAGCAGTGTGGGACCGAAGCAAGAGACCCAGTACTTC.

This chain joins TRBV11-3 and TRBJ2-2, with TRBD1 as a possible D gene (6 bases). Germline-derived CDR1 and CDR2 are SGHNT and YENEEA. Trimming shortened V by 4 bases and J by 4 bases, and 13 bases separated the two germline ends. There are 15 residues in the CDR3. The CDR3 sequence is CASSSQGLGTGELFF. CDR3 nucleotides: TGTGCCAGCAGCTCACAGGGCTTGGGCACCGGGGAGCTGTTTTTT.

The V call is TRBV6-6, the J call TRBJ1-2; D is uncertain. Germline loops: CDR1 MNHNY, CDR2 SVGAGI (reference sequence). CDR3 size: 14 residues. Between the trimmed V and J ends, which lost 2 bases and 2 bases, there was a span of 9 bases. This CDR3 is CASSYPRVNYGYTF. CDR3 nucleotide sequence: TGTGCCAGCAGTTACCCTAGGGTCAACTATGGCTACACCTTC.

The V call is TRBV28, the J call TRBJ1-3; TRBD1 might be the D (5 bases). CDR3 length: 16 amino acids. Trimming removed 4 bases at V and 0 bases at J, with 13 bases between. Germline V CDR1 and CDR2: MDHEN, SYDVKM. CDR3 loop: CASSSPGGSSGNTIYF. CDR3 DNA: TGTGCCAGCAGTTCCCCCGGGGGGTCCTCTGGAAACACCATATATTTT. The full variable domain, its missing parts supplied by reference TRBV28 and TRBJ1-3, is DVKVTQSSRYLVKRTGEKVFLECVQDMDHENMFWYRQDPGLGLRLIYFSYDVKMKEKGDIPEGYSVSREKKERFSLILESASTNQTSMYLCASSSPGGSSGNTIYFGEGSWLTVV.

The chain joins TRBV9 to TRBJ2-2; D tentatively fits TRBD1 or TRBD2 (5 bases each). This CDR3 contains 13 residues. The germline V gene has CDR1 SGDLS and CDR2 YYNGEE. The ends were cut back, 3 bases at V and 7 bases at J, with 10 bases in the middle. The DNA of the CDR3 is TGTGCCAGCAGCGCGGGGCAGAGCGGGGAGCTGTTTTTT. This gives the protein CASSAGQSGELFF.

The chain joins TRBV5-6 to TRBJ2-1; D remains ambiguous. Deletions cut 5 bases from V and 11 bases from J, with 14 bases between. The CDR3 has 12 residues. Germline V lookup: CDR1 SGHDT, CDR2 YYEEEE. The CDR3 DNA is TGTGCCAGCAGTAGGCAAGGTCTGAAGCAGTTCTTC. As protein: CASSRQGLKQFF.

The CDR3 DNA reads TGTGCCAGCTCATTGGGACTAGCGGCCTGGGACGAGCAGTACTTC. Protein: CASSLGLAAWDEQYF. The V call is TRBV18, the J call TRBJ2-7, with 11 bases lining up with TRBD2. Per germline, CDR1 KGHSH and CDR2 LQKENI. The length of the CDR3 is 15 residues. V dropped 5 bases and J dropped 5; count of bases not matched to a gene: 8. Complete variable domain (other parts from reference TRBV18 and TRBJ2-7): NAGVMQNPRHLVRRRGQEARLRCSPMKGHSHVYWYRQLPEEGLKFMVYLQKENIIDESGMPKERFSAEFPKEGPSILRIQQVVRGDSAAYFCASSLGLAAWDEQYFGPGTRLTVT.

This clone was picked up one time. V and J are TRBV5-4 and TRBJ2-7; TRBD2 matches at 7 bases. Germline V gene data show CDR1 as SGHNT and CDR2 as YYREEE (reference sequence). V lost 2 bases, J lost 4 bases, and 9 bases stayed unmatched. CDR3 length: 15 residues. CDR3 sequence: CASSLAGPGGYEQYF. For the CDR3, the DNA is TGTGCCAGCAGCTTAGCCGGACCGGGAGGTTACGAGCAGTACTTC.